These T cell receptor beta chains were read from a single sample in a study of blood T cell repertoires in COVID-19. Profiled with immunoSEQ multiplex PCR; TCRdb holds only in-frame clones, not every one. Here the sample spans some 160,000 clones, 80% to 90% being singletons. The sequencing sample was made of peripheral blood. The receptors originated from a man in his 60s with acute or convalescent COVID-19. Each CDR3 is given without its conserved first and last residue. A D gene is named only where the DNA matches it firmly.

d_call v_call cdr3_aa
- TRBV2 ASGVRQSGQPQH
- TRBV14 ASSQGLVAGGSPLH
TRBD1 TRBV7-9 ASSSAGTGGNEQF
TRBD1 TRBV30 AWDATGDAEQF
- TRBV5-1 ASSLGADSGNTIY
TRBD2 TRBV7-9 ASSPRGGQYNEQF
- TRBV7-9 ASQRGGGGEKLF
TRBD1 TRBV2 ASRETGIYSNQPQH
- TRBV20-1 SADRSDTQY
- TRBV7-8 ASSLALDSRATFIYGYT
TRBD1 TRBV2 ASRRDRTYNQPQH
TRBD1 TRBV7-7 ASSQWTGSTGELF
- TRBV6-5 ASGASGAVNQPQH
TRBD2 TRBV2 ASSERGITGELF
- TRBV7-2 ASSFGVGNNEQF
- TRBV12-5 ASGLGQAKGDEQF
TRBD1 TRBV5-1 ASSPMQGARDEKLF
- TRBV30 AWRDTSYQAF
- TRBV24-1 ATRGRVSEPQH
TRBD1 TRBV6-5 ASSRDRGGSYEQY
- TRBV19 ASSWGQGTYGYT
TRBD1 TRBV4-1 ASSQDRGVETQY
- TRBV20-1 SASRGTQPQH
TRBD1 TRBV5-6 ASSLVGDRRGYT
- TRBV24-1 ATSDLGGLLTGELF
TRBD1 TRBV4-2 ASSQDWGQSNQPQH
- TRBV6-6 ASSSESFSGNTIY
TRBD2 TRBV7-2 ASSRTSGGASPYNEQF
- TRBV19 ASSTYYRATNEKLF